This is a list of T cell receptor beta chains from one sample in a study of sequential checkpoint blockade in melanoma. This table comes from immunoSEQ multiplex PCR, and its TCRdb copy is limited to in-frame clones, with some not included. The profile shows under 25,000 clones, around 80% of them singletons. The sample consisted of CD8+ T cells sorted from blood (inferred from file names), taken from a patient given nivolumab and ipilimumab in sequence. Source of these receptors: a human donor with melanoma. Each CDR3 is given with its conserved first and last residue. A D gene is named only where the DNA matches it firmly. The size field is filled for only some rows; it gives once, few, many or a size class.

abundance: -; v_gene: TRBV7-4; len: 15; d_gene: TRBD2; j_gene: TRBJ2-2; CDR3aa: CASISGLADTGELFF; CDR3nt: TGTGCCAGCATATCGGGACTAGCGGACACCGGGGAGCTGTTTTTT
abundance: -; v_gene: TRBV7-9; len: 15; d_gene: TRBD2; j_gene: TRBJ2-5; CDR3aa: CASSLLAGGQETQYF; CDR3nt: TGTGCCAGCAGCTTACTAGCGGGGGGACAAGAGACCCAGTACTTC
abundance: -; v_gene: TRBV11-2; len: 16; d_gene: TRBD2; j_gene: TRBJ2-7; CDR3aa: CASSLGSSGAAYEQYF; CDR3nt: TGTGCCAGCAGCTTAGGTTCTAGCGGGGCTGCCTACGAGCAGTACTTC
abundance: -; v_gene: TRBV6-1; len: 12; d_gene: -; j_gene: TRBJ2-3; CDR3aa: CASSGFPITQYF; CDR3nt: TGTGCCAGCAGTGGCTTCCCTATTACGCAGTATTTT
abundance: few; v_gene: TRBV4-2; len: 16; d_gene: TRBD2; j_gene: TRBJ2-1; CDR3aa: CASSQDPRGTYNEQFF; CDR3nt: TGTGCCAGCAGCCAAGATCCGCGGGGGACCTACAATGAGCAGTTCTTC
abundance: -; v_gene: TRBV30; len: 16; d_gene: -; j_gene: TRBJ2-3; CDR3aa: CAWSALSLTSTDTQYF; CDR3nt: TGTGCCTGGAGTGCCCTCTCACTTACTAGCACAGATACGCAGTATTTT
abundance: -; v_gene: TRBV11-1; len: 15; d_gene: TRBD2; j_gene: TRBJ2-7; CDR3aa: CASSPRGLASPEQYF; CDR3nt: TGTGCCAGCAGCCCGAGAGGACTAGCGAGCCCCGAGCAGTACTTC
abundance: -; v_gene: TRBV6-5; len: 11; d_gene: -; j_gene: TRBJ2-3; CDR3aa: CASSSTDTQYF; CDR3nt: TGTGCCAGCAGTTCGACAGATACGCAGTATTTT
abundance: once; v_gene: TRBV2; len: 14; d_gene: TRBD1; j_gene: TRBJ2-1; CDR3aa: CASSPGTGFDEQFF; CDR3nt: TGTGCCAGCAGCCCCGGGACAGGGTTCGATGAGCAGTTCTTC
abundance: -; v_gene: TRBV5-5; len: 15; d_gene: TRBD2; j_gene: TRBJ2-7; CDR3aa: CASSGTSGGAVEQYF; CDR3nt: TGTGCCAGCAGCGGTACTAGCGGGGGGGCCGTTGAGCAGTACTTC
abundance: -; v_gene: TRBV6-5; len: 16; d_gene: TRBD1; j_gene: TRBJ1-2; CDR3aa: CASSYTKGAVNYGYTF; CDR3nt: TGTGCCAGCAGTTACACGAAGGGGGCCGTTAACTATGGCTACACCTTC
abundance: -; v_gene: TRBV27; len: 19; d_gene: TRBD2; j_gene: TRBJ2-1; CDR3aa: CASSSPGGAMPPFYNEQFF; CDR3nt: TGTGCCAGCAGTTCCCCCGGGGGGGCGATGCCCCCGTTTTACAATGAGCAGTTCTTC
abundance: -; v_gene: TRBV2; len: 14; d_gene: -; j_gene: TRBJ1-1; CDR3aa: CASSNRVLHTEAFF; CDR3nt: TGTGCCAGCAGTAACAGGGTCCTGCACACTGAAGCTTTCTTT
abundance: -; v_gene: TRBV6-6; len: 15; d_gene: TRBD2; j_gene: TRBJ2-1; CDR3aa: CASSYAGGDYNEQFF; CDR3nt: TGTGCCAGCAGTTACGCGGGAGGCGACTACAATGAGCAGTTCTTC
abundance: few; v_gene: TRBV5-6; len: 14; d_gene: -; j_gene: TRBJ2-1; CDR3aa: CASSLEAGHNEQFF; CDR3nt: TGTGCCAGCAGCTTGGAGGCGGGGCACAATGAGCAGTTCTTC
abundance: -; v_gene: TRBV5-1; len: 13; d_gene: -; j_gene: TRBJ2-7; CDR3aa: CASSLVERHEQYF; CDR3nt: TGCGCCAGCAGCTTGGTCGAGCGGCACGAGCAGTACTTC
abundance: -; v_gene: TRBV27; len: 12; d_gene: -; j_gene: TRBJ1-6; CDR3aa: CASSLLGDTLHF; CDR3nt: TGTGCCAGCAGTTTACTAGGGGACACCCTCCACTTT
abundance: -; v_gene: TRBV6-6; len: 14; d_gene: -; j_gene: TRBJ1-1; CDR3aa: CASSRGGANTEAFF; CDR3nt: TGTGCCAGCAGTAGGGGGGGGGCGAACACTGAAGCTTTCTTT
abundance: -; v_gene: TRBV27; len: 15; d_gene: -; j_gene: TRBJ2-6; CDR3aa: CASSLTGSGANVLTF; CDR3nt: TGTGCCAGCAGTTTAACGGGCTCTGGGGCCAACGTCCTGACTTTC
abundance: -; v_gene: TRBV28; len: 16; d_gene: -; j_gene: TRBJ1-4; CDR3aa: CASSFYGPSHNEKLFF; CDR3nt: TGTGCCAGCAGTTTTTATGGCCCCTCCCACAATGAAAAACTGTTTTTT
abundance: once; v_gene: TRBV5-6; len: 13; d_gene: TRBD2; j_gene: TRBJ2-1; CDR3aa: CASSFGRGDEQFF; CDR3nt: TGTGCCAGCAGCTTTGGCCGGGGGGATGAGCAGTTCTTC
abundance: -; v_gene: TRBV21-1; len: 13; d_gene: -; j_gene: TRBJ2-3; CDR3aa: CASTTVMQDTQYF; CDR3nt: TGTGCCAGCACTACAGTCATGCAAGATACGCAGTATTTT
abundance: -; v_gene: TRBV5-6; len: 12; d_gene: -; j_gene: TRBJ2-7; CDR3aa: CASSLGGLEQYF; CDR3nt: TGTGCCAGCAGCTTGGGGGGGCTCGAGCAGTACTTC
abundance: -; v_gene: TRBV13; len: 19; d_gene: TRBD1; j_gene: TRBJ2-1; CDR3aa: CASSLRQGAWGALYNEQFF; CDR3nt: TGTGCCAGCAGCTTAAGGCAGGGGGCGTGGGGGGCCTTGTACAATGAGCAGTTCTTC
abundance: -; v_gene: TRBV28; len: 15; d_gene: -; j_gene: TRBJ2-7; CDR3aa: CASSFPGQFSYEQYF; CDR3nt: TGTGCCAGCAGTTTCCCCGGACAGTTCTCCTACGAGCAGTACTTC
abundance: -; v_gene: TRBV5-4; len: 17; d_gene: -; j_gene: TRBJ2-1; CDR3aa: CASSPLPQEKFMNEQFF; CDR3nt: TGTGCCAGCAGCCCACTTCCACAGGAAAAGTTTATGAATGAGCAGTTCTTC
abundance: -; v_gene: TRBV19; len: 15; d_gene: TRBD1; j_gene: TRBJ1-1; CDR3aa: CASSPSNRGGTEAFF; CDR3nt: TGTGCCAGTAGTCCATCAAACAGGGGTGGCACTGAAGCTTTCTTT
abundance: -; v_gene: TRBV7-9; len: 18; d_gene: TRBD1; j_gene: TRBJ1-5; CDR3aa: CASSSHLTGGRFGQPQHF; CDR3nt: TGTGCCAGCAGCTCCCACCTGACAGGGGGCCGGTTCGGTCAGCCCCAGCATTTT
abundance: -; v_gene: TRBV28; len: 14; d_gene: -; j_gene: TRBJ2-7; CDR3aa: CASSRAAGPYEQYF; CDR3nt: TGTGCCAGCAGTAGGGCAGCAGGGCCCTACGAGCAGTACTTC
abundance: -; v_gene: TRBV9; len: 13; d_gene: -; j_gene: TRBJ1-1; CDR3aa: CASGEVRNTEAFF; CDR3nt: TGTGCCAGCGGGGAGGTGCGCAACACTGAAGCTTTCTTT
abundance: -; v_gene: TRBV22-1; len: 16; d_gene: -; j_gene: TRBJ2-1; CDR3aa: CPGSARRGSPYNEQFF; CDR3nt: TGTCCTGGGAGCGCACGTAGGGGGTCCCCCTACAATGAGCAGTTCTTC
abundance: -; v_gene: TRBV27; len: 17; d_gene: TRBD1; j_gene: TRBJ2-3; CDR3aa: CASSPLGQGIVTDTQYF; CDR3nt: TGTGCCAGCAGCCCCCTGGGACAGGGAATCGTGACAGATACGCAGTATTTT
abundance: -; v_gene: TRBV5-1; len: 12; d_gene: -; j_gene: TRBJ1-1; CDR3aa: CASSLSDTEAFF; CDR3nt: TGCGCCAGCAGCTTGTCGGACACTGAAGCTTTCTTT
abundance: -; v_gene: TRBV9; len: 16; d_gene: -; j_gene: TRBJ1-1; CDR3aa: CASSVAYRVGNTEAFF; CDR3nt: TGTGCCAGCAGCGTGGCGTACAGGGTTGGGAACACTGAAGCTTTCTTT
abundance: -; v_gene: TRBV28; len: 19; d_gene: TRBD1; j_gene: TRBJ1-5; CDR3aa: CASSLTPFWDRGFDQPQHF; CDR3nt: TGTGCCAGCAGTTTAACCCCCTTCTGGGACAGGGGATTCGATCAGCCCCAGCATTTT
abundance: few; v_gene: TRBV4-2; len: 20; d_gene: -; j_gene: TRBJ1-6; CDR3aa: CASSLRPIYQESSYNSPLHF; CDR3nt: TGTGCCAGCAGCTTAAGGCCGATTTACCAGGAAAGCTCCTATAATTCACCCCTCCACTTT
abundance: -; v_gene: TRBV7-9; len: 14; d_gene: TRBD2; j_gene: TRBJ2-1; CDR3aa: CASGGTSNANEQFF; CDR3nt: TGTGCCAGCGGCGGGACTAGTAACGCCAATGAGCAGTTCTTC
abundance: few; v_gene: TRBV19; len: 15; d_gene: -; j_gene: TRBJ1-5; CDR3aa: CASSPGTFLDQPQHF; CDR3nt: TGTGCCAGTAGCCCCGGGACATTCCTCGATCAGCCCCAGCATTTT
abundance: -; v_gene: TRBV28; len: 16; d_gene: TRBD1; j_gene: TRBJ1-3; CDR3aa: CASSPPRDSSGNTIYF; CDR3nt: TGTGCCAGCAGTCCCCCCCGGGACAGCTCTGGAAACACCATATATTTT
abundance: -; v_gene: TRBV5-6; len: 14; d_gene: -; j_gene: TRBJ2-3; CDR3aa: CASSLGWAADTQYF; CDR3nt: TGTGCCAGCAGCTTGGGGTGGGCAGCAGATACGCAGTATTTT
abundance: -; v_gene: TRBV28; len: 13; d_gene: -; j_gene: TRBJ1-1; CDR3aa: CASRRTTNTEAFF; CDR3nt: TGTGCCAGCAGGAGGACAACGAACACTGAAGCTTTCTTT
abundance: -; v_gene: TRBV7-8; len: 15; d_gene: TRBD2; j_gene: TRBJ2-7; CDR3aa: CASSPIGREFYEQYF; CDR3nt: TGTGCCAGCAGCCCCATTGGGAGGGAGTTCTACGAGCAGTACTTC
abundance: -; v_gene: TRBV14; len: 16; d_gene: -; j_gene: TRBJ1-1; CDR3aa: CASSQDIKWAPREAFF; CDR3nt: TGTGCCAGCAGCCAAGATATCAAGTGGGCCCCCCGGGAAGCTTTCTTT
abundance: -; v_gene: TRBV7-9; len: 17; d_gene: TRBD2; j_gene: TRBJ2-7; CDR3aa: CASSFPGGRAGFREQYF; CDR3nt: TGTGCCAGCAGCTTCCCCGGCGGGAGGGCCGGGTTCCGCGAGCAGTACTTC
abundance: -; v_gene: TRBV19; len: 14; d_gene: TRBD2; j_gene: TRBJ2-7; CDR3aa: CASSTGLAFYEQYF; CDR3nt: TGTGCCAGTAGTACGGGACTAGCATTCTACGAGCAGTACTTC
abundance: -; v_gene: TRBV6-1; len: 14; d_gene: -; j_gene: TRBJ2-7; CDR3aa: CASSEAALSYEQYF; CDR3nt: TGTGCCAGCAGTGAAGCAGCCCTCTCCTACGAGCAGTACTTC
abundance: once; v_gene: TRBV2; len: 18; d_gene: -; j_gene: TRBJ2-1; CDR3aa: CASSSPGFSSSSYNEQFF; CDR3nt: TGTGCCAGCAGTTCTCCGGGTTTCTCTTCAAGCTCCTACAATGAGCAGTTCTTC
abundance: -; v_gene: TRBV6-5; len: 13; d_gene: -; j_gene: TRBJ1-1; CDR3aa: CASSSAENTEAFF; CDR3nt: TGTGCCAGCAGCAGTGCTGAGAACACTGAAGCTTTCTTT
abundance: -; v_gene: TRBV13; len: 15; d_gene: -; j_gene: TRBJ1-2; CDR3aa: CASRPVQGGPYGYTF; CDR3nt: TGTGCCAGCAGACCAGTGCAGGGTGGGCCTTATGGCTACACCTTC
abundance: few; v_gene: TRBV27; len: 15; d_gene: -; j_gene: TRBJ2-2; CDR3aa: CASSLQGGNTGELFF; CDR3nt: TGTGCCAGCAGTTTACAGGGGGGGAACACCGGGGAGCTGTTTTTT
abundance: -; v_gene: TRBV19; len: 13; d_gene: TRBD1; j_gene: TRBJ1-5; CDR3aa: CASSTQGAQPQHF; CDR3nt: TGTGCCAGTAGCACTCAGGGGGCGCAGCCCCAGCATTTT
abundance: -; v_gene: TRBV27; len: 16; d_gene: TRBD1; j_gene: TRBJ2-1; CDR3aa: CASSVRTGRSYNEQFF; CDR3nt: TGTGCCAGCAGTGTTAGGACAGGGCGCTCCTACAATGAGCAGTTCTTC
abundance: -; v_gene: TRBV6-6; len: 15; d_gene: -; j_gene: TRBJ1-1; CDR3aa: CAISESGTVNTEAFF; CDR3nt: TGTGCCATCAGTGAGTCAGGCACAGTGAACACTGAAGCTTTCTTT
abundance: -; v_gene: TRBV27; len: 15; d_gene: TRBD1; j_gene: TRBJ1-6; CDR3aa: CASSFTGTGHSPLHF; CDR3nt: TGTGCCAGCAGTTTCACCGGGACAGGACATTCACCCCTCCACTTT
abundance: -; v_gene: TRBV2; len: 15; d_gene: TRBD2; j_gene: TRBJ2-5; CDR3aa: CASKSSGGYQETQYF; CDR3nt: TGTGCCAGCAAATCTAGCGGGGGGTACCAAGAGACCCAGTACTTC
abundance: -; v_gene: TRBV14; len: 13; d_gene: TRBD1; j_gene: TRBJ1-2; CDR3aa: CASNSTGNYGYTF; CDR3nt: TGTGCCAGCAACTCGACAGGGAACTATGGCTACACCTTC
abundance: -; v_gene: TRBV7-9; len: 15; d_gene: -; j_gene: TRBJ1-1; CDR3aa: CASIDQDTQFVEAFF; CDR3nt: TGTGCCAGCATCGACCAGGACACTCAGTTTGTTGAAGCTTTCTTT
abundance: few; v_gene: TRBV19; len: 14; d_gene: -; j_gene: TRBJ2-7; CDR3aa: CASSTRTLGYEQYF; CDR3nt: TGTGCCAGTAGTACTAGGACTCTGGGCTACGAGCAGTACTTC
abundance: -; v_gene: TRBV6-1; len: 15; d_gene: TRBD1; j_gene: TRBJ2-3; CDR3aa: CASSEGGTGSDTQYF; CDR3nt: TGTGCCAGCAGTGAAGGGGGGACAGGGTCAGATACGCAGTATTTT
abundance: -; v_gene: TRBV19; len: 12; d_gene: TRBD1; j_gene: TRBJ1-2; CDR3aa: CASTDRAYGYTF; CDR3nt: TGTGCCAGTACTGACAGGGCATATGGCTACACCTTC